This T cell receptor beta chain was identified in a study of cytomegalovirus exposure and HLA in healthy donors. General observations from the study: Among the CMV-associated chains, a few were confirmed in vitro as specific for CMV antigens. Cytomegalovirus-associated status was assigned to about 180 TCR beta chains. Per published reports, the classifier diagnosed cytomegalovirus status with high specificity and sensitivity. The finding came from a later analysis; first-cohort TCR clusters tended to co-occur in the 110 or so validation repertoires.

With respect to this clone: Its matching antigen is unknown.

The germline V gene has CDR1 SQVTM and CDR2 ANQGSEA. Between the trimmed V and J ends, which lost 3 bases and 4 bases, there was a span of 10 bases. The CDR3 spans 13 residues. TCRdb's table, derived via immunoSEQ multiplex PCR, lists solely in-frame clones and lacks some. The sample carries about 98,000 clones, approximately 90% recorded once. V gene TRBV29-1 combines with J gene TRBJ1-5, with TRBD1 as a possible D gene (5 bases). The receptor was derived from a woman aged 25 to 39 in good health and CMV-seronegative. Sequenced input: PBMCs. CDR3 nucleotide sequence: TGCAGCGTTGATCCAGGGCAAAATCAGCCCCAGCATTTT. Amino acid sequence: CSVDPGQNQPQHF.